This is a list of T cell receptor beta chains from one sample in a study of CD8 T cells in ankylosing spondylitis. Each CDR3 protein is one row after TCRdb ran MiXCR on the 5' RACE reads. The table records some 140,000 distinct CDR3 sequences, roughly an eighth of them present only once. Sequenced: blood, either unsorted or a sorted T cell fraction (not recorded which). These receptors were collected from a female donor with ankylosing spondylitis or in good health (not recorded which). Each CDR3 is given with its conserved first and last residue. The D gene is left open where the match is weak. Only some rows state a clone size, as once, few, many or a class for expanded clones.

v_gene: TRBV7-2
abundance: many
d_gene: TRBD2
j_gene: TRBJ2-5
CDR3nt: TGTGCCAGCAGCTCCATTGGGACTAGCGTAGGAGAGACCCAGTACTTC
CDR3aa: CASSSIGTSVGETQYF

v_gene: TRBV19
abundance: few
d_gene: .
j_gene: TRBJ2-6
CDR3nt: TGTGCCAGTAGGAAGAGGGAATCCGGGGCCAACGTCCTGACTTTC
CDR3aa: CASRKRESGANVLTF

v_gene: TRBV7-7
abundance: many
d_gene: .
j_gene: TRBJ2-2
CDR3nt: TGTGCCAGCAGCGTGACAGAGAACACCGGGGAGCTGTTTTTT
CDR3aa: CASSVTENTGELFF

v_gene: TRBV5-1
abundance: many
d_gene: .
j_gene: TRBJ1-1
CDR3nt: TGCGCCAGCAGCTGGGCAGCGAACACTGAAGCTTTCTTT
CDR3aa: CASSWAANTEAFF

v_gene: TRBV12-3/TRBV12-4
abundance: many
d_gene: .
j_gene: TRBJ2-7
CDR3nt: TGTGCCAGCAGTTTAGGGATTAAGGACTACGAGCAGTACTTC
CDR3aa: CASSLGIKDYEQYF

v_gene: TRBV27
abundance: many
d_gene: .
j_gene: TRBJ2-5
CDR3nt: TGTGCCAGCAGTTCCTTGGGCTCCCCTCAAGAGACCCAGTACTTC
CDR3aa: CASSSLGSPQETQYF

v_gene: TRBV21-1
abundance: many
d_gene: .
j_gene: TRBJ1-3
CDR3nt: TGTGCCAAACATAAGGTGGCTGGAAACACCATATATTTT
CDR3aa: CAKHKVAGNTIYF

v_gene: TRBV12-3/TRBV12-4
abundance: many
d_gene: .
j_gene: TRBJ2-1
CDR3nt: TGTGCCAGCTTCTTTAGAATAGGGGGCGGGAGCTCCTACAATGAGCAGTTCTTC
CDR3aa: CASFFRIGGGSSYNEQFF

v_gene: TRBV6-1
abundance: many
d_gene: .
j_gene: TRBJ2-1
CDR3nt: TGTGCCAGCAGTGAAGATCCGGGTGGGGGGACCTCCTACAATGAGCAGTTCTTC
CDR3aa: CASSEDPGGGTSYNEQFF

v_gene: TRBV29-1
abundance: .
d_gene: .
j_gene: TRBJ1-2
CDR3nt: TGCAGCGTCGTGGGACCTACTAACTATGGCCACACCTTC
CDR3aa: CSVVGPTNYGHTF

v_gene: TRBV7-6
abundance: .
d_gene: .
j_gene: TRBJ2-2
CDR3nt: TGTGCCAGCAGCTTCACAGACTCCACCGGGGAGCTGTTTTTT
CDR3aa: CASSFTDSTGELFF

v_gene: TRBV5-5
abundance: .
d_gene: .
j_gene: TRBJ1-1
CDR3nt: TGTGCCAGCAGCTTGGAGGGGGTACGGGGTCCGAACACTGAAGCTTTCTTT
CDR3aa: CASSLEGVRGPNTEAFF

v_gene: TRBV19
abundance: many
d_gene: .
j_gene: TRBJ2-6
CDR3nt: TGTGCCAGTAGTGCCGGACAGTTTTCTGGGGCCAACGTCCTGACTTTC
CDR3aa: CASSAGQFSGANVLTF

v_gene: TRBV2
abundance: .
d_gene: .
j_gene: TRBJ1-2
CDR3nt: TGTGCCAGCATGCTAAATATTGGTGGCTACACCTTC
CDR3aa: CASMLNIGGYTF

v_gene: TRBV16
abundance: few
d_gene: .
j_gene: TRBJ1-2
CDR3nt: TGTGCCAGCAGCCAACAAATACAGGGTGACTATGGCTACACCTTC
CDR3aa: CASSQQIQGDYGYTF

v_gene: TRBV20-1
abundance: few
d_gene: TRBD2
j_gene: TRBJ2-5
CDR3nt: TGCAGTGCTTGGGGGGTTTGGCGGGAGTTGGAGACCCAGTACTTC
CDR3aa: CSAWGVWRELETQYF

v_gene: TRBV20-1
abundance: many
d_gene: TRBD1
j_gene: TRBJ1-1
CDR3nt: TGCAGTGCTAGTGGGGACAGCCGGGGCACTGAAGCTTTCTTT
CDR3aa: CSASGDSRGTEAFF

v_gene: TRBV5-1
abundance: many
d_gene: .
j_gene: TRBJ2-1
CDR3nt: TGCGCCAGCAGCCTCCGGAACAGGGTGGCCTACAATGAGCAGTTCTTC
CDR3aa: CASSLRNRVAYNEQFF

v_gene: TRBV11-2
abundance: many
d_gene: TRBD1
j_gene: TRBJ1-1
CDR3nt: TGTGCCAGCAGCCGTGGACAGGGTCGGACTGAAGCTTTCTTT
CDR3aa: CASSRGQGRTEAFF

v_gene: TRBV5-1
abundance: many
d_gene: TRBD2
j_gene: TRBJ2-3
CDR3nt: TGCGCCAGCAGCTTGCTAGCGGGGGCAGATACGCAGTATTTT
CDR3aa: CASSLLAGADTQYF

v_gene: TRBV11-2
abundance: many
d_gene: TRBD1
j_gene: TRBJ2-7
CDR3nt: TGTGCCAGCAGCTTCCTCCCCGGGACAGGCGGCGTTTACGAGCAGTACTTC
CDR3aa: CASSFLPGTGGVYEQYF

v_gene: TRBV20-1
abundance: many
d_gene: TRBD2
j_gene: TRBJ2-7
CDR3nt: TGCAGTGCTAGATTAGCGGCAATACGGGAGGACGAGCAGTACTTC
CDR3aa: CSARLAAIREDEQYF

v_gene: TRBV12-3/TRBV12-4
abundance: .
d_gene: .
j_gene: TRBJ2-6
CDR3nt: TGTGCCAGCAAAGCAACAGGTGCTGGGGCCAACGTCCTGACTTTC
CDR3aa: CASKATGAGANVLTF

v_gene: TRBV18
abundance: .
d_gene: TRBD1
j_gene: TRBJ1-2
CDR3nt: TGTGCCAGCTCCGGGACAGAGGCTAACTATGGCTACACCTTC
CDR3aa: CASSGTEANYGYTF

v_gene: TRBV27
abundance: few
d_gene: TRBD2
j_gene: TRBJ2-7
CDR3nt: TGTGCCAGCACCCGCGGGGGAACCTACGAGCAGTACTTC
CDR3aa: CASTRGGTYEQYF

v_gene: TRBV20-1
abundance: many
d_gene: TRBD1
j_gene: TRBJ1-1
CDR3nt: TGCAGTGCTAGAGAAGGGACAGGGGAACAAGCTTTCTTT
CDR3aa: CSAREGTGEQAFF

v_gene: TRBV20-1
abundance: many
d_gene: .
j_gene: TRBJ2-5
CDR3nt: TGCAGTGCTCTATGGGGGGGGGCCTCAGAGACCCAGTACTTC
CDR3aa: CSALWGGASETQYF

v_gene: TRBV12-3/TRBV12-4
abundance: many
d_gene: TRBD2
j_gene: TRBJ2-1
CDR3nt: TGTGCCAGCAGTTTTCTAGCGGGGGGGCTCAATGAGCAGTTCTTC
CDR3aa: CASSFLAGGLNEQFF

v_gene: TRBV2
abundance: many
d_gene: .
j_gene: TRBJ1-1
CDR3nt: TGTGCCAGCGGGGAGGGGGGCACTGAAGCTTTCTTT
CDR3aa: CASGEGGTEAFF

v_gene: TRBV12-3/TRBV12-4
abundance: many
d_gene: .
j_gene: TRBJ2-1
CDR3nt: TGTGCCAGCGCCCCGCGGGTAAGCTCCTACAATGAGCAGTTCTTC
CDR3aa: CASAPRVSSYNEQFF

v_gene: TRBV2
abundance: many
d_gene: TRBD1
j_gene: TRBJ2-1
CDR3nt: TGTGCCAGCAGTGGAGACAGGGGGCGCGAGCAGTTCTTC
CDR3aa: CASSGDRGREQFF

v_gene: TRBV24-1
abundance: many
d_gene: .
j_gene: TRBJ2-1
CDR3nt: TGTGCCACCAGTGACCCACCTAGCGTTGAGCAGTTCTTC
CDR3aa: CATSDPPSVEQFF

v_gene: TRBV29-1
abundance: few
d_gene: TRBD1
j_gene: TRBJ2-3
CDR3nt: TGCAGCGGGGGGACAGGGCGTGCAGATACGCAGTATTTT
CDR3aa: CSGGTGRADTQYF

v_gene: TRBV14
abundance: many
d_gene: .
j_gene: TRBJ2-1
CDR3nt: TGTGCCAGCAGCCAAGACCAGATGTTGCAGTTCTTC
CDR3aa: CASSQDQMLQFF

v_gene: TRBV5-1
abundance: many
d_gene: .
j_gene: TRBJ1-2
CDR3nt: TGCGCCAGCAGCTTGGGGGGGCAGTCCGCTGGCTACACCTTC
CDR3aa: CASSLGGQSAGYTF

v_gene: TRBV20-1
abundance: .
d_gene: .
j_gene: TRBJ1-5
CDR3nt: TGCAGTGCTATGGGACTTAACCAGCCCCAGCATTTT
CDR3aa: CSAMGLNQPQHF

v_gene: TRBV30
abundance: .
d_gene: TRBD2
j_gene: TRBJ2-3
CDR3nt: TGTGCCTGGAAGCTTGGGTGGGAGGGCCTCGGAGATACGCAGTATTTT
CDR3aa: CAWKLGWEGLGDTQYF

v_gene: TRBV29-1
abundance: many
d_gene: .
j_gene: TRBJ1-5
CDR3nt: TGCAGCGTTGGGGACACCCTCAATCAGCCCCAGCATTTT
CDR3aa: CSVGDTLNQPQHF

v_gene: TRBV12-3/TRBV12-4
abundance: many
d_gene: .
j_gene: TRBJ2-5
CDR3nt: TGTGCCAGCAGTTTAGGCAGGGAGAAAGAGACCCAGTACTTC
CDR3aa: CASSLGREKETQYF